Sequencing of this TCR beta chain was carried out in a study of T-cell reconstitution after alpha-beta-depleted transplantation in children. Preparation of the TCRbeta library involved a method that used unique molecular identifiers. Using its own MiXCR run on the PCR reads, TCRdb lists one record per CDR3 protein. Among approximately 240,000 distinct CDR3 sequences listed, about 9.2% were seen once. This clonotype showed up just a few times. The CDR3 consists of 11 residues. Germline V gene data show CDR1 as GTSNPN and CDR2 as SVGIG (reference sequence). Trimming left V 1 base short and J 9 bases short, with 7 bases between.

This chain uses TRBV30 with TRBJ1-3, with unresolved D. The TCR originated in a human donor who donated a stem cell graft to a child with acute lymphoblastic leukemia. This specimen consisted of PBMCs from the stem cell graft donor, obtained from the stem cell graft. The CDR3 here is CAWSGGGTIYF. The DNA of the CDR3 is TGTGCCTGGAGTGGAGGCGGCACCATATATTTT.